This T cell receptor beta chain was sequenced for a study of long-term antiretroviral therapy in people with HIV. Per individual, the PBMC samples numbered at least one pre-ART and at least two post-ART. This was the immunoSEQ v3.0 assay at survey level. Assay used: immunoSEQ multiplex PCR; TCRdb lists only in-frame clones, some missing. This sample has about 15,000 clones; approximately 71% occur once, and the top ten carry around 13%. Sequencing used unsorted PBMCs, obtained 1.5 years before starting antiretroviral therapy. This clonotype was sampled from a woman aged 45-65 years with HIV.

The CDR3 is CASSALPGQSYEQYV. CDR3 sequence (DNA): TGCGCCAGCAGTGCTCTACCAGGACAGTCCTACGAGCAGTACGTC. The chain carries TRBV10-2 and TRBJ2-7, with a weak D call TRBD1 (6 bases). The germline CDR1 and CDR2 sequences are WSHSY and SAAADI. Trimming removed 4 bases from V and 1 base from J, with 14 bases in between. This CDR3 is built from 15 residues.